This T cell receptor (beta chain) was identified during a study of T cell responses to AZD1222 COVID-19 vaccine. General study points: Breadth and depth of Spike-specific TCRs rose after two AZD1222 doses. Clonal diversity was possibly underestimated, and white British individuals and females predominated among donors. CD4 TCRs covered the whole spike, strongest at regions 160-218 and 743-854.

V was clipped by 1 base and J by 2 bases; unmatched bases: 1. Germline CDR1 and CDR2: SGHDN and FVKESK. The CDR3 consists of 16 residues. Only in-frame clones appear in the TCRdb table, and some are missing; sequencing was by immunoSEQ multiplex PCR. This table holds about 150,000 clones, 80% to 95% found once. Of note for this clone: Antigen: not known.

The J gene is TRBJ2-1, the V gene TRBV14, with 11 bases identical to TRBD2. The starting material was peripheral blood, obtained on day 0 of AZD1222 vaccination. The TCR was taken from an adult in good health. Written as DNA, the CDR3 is TGTGCCAGCAGCCAAGGTAGCGGGGGGGCCTACAATGAGCAGTTCTTC. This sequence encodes CASSQGSGGAYNEQFF. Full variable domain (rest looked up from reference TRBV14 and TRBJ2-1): EAGVTQFPSHSVIEKGQTVTLRCDPISGHDNLYWYRRVMGKEIKFLLHFVKESKQDESGMPNNRFLAERTGGTYSTLKVQPAELEDSGVYFCASSQGSGGAYNEQFFGPGTRLTVL.